These 23 T cell receptor beta chains came from one sample sequenced in a study of CD8+ T cells in alopecia areata. Extracted RNA was reverse transcribed into cDNA, the sequencing template. Using immunoSEQ multiplex PCR, the repertoire was profiled, and TCRdb retains in-frame clones only, with some absent. The repertoire consists of about 140,000 clones, with 50% to 60% occurring once and the leading ten covering approximately 4.3%. The sequencing input was CD4+ T cells sorted from blood. The receptor set was obtained from a human donor in good health.

This chain uses TRBV29-1 with TRBJ1-3; a possible D gene is TRBD1 (6 bases). The CDR3 has 19 residues. Trimming removed 0 bases from V and 0 bases from J, with 21 bases in between. The germline V gene has CDR1 SQVTM and CDR2 ANQGSEA. The CDR3 loop is CSVEDALGQSDNSGNTIYF. The CDR3 nucleotides are TGCAGCGTTGAAGACGCCCTGGGACAATCGGACAACTCTGGAAACACCATATATTTT.

The J gene is TRBJ1-5, the V gene TRBV9; D is ambiguous. V was trimmed by 4 bases and J by 4 bases, leaving 12 bases between them. From germline, CDR1 is SGDLS and CDR2 YYNGEE. This CDR3 spans 14 amino acids. CDR3 amino acids: CASSSFGANQPQHF. CDR3 sequence (DNA): TGTGCCAGCAGCAGTTTCGGTGCGAATCAGCCCCAGCATTTT.

The table lists this clone with a few counts. The chain links TRBV30 to TRBJ2-5; 11 bases agree with TRBD2. Germline loops: CDR1 GTSNPN, CDR2 SVGIG (reference sequence). This CDR3 has 14 amino acids. The V segment lost 0 bases and the J segment 7 bases; nucleotides outside the gene matches: 4. This CDR3 is CAWSVLAGESTQYF. The CDR3 DNA sequence: TGTGCCTGGAGTGTACTAGCGGGAGAGTCGACCCAGTACTTC.

The gene calls are TRBV15 and TRBJ1-2; D gene unclear. Germline CDR1 LNHNV, CDR2 YYDKDF (reference sequence). The CDR3 contains 18 residues. V dropped 3 bases and J dropped 0 bases, with 20 bases sitting between them. CDR3 loop: CATSREPPGRLANYGYTF. CDR3 nucleotides: TGTGCCACCAGCAGGGAGCCCCCCGGACGCTTAGCTAACTATGGCTACACCTTC.

This clone turned up a few times. The V call is TRBV29-1, the J call TRBJ2-5, with a tentative D call TRBD1 (6 bases). The V end was cut by 6 bases, the J end by 4 bases, with 12 bases between. Germline CDR1 is SQVTM and CDR2 is ANQGSEA. CDR3 length: 12 amino acids. CDR3 amino acids: CSVGTGRETQYF. CDR3 DNA: TGCAGCGTGGGAACAGGGAGAGAGACCCAGTACTTC.

The chain is built from TRBV11-2 and TRBJ1-2, with D unclear. The CDR3 loop spans 14 amino acids. The V end lost 1 base, the J end lost 8 bases, and 14 bases lay between the germline ends. Germline V gene lookup returns CDR1 SGHAT and CDR2 FQNNGV. The CDR3, as DNA: TGTGCCAGCAGCTTAGTGGGCAGTCATTCCGGCTACACCTTC. Amino acids: CASSLVGSHSGYTF.

Here the CDR3 reads CAWQGAATGELFF. The CDR3, as DNA: TGTGCCTGGCAAGGGGCGGCCACCGGGGAGCTGTTTTTT. The chain links TRBV30 to TRBJ2-2; the D gene is possibly TRBD1 (5 bases). Germline V CDR1 and CDR2: GTSNPN, SVGIG (reference sequence). The CDR3 extends over 13 amino acids. V shed 5 bases and J shed 4 bases, with 11 bases lying between them.

The genes are TRBV15 and TRBJ2-1; 8 bases fit TRBD2. V was clipped by 4 bases and J by 2 bases; unmatched bases: 7. The CDR3 spans 16 residues. CDR1 and CDR2 (germline): LNHNV, YYDKDF (reference sequence). The CDR3 coding sequence is TGTGCCACCAGCAAGAAATCTAGCGGGCCCTACAATGAGCAGTTCTTC. Translation gives CATSKKSSGPYNEQFF. The full variable domain, its missing parts supplied by reference TRBV15 and TRBJ2-1, is DAMVIQNPRYQVTQFGKPVTLSCSQTLNHNVMYWYQQKSSQAPKLLFHYYDKDFNNEADTPDNFQSRRPNTSFCFLDIRSPGLGDTAMYLCATSKKSSGPYNEQFFGPGTRLTVL.

The chain joins TRBV28 to TRBJ2-7; 8 positions match TRBD1. CDR3 size: 13 residues. The germline V gene encodes CDR1 MDHEN and CDR2 SYDVKM. The trim removed 8 bases at V and 1 base at J, leaving 4 bases unmatched. Written as DNA, the CDR3 is TGTGCCAGCCTGGACAGGGCGTCCTACGAGCAGTACTTC. Encoded protein: CASLDRASYEQYF.

This clone has only one observation. The chain links TRBV20-1 to TRBJ2-3; D unclear. The CDR3 covers 11 residues. Trimming took 3 bases from V and 10 from J, leaving 11 bases between them. Looked up from germline, CDR1 is DFQATT and CDR2 is SNEGSKA (reference sequence). The CDR3 protein is CSASIGLAQYF. As DNA, the CDR3 is TGCAGTGCTAGTATTGGGTTGGCGCAGTATTTT.

Note on this clone: Other DNA sequences in this specimen translate into the identical CDR3. The CDR3 spells CASSPPNNEQFF. CDR3 nucleotide sequence: TGTGCCAGCTCCCCACCGAACAATGAGCAGTTCTTC. V usage is TRBV28 and J usage is TRBJ2-1; D remains ambiguous. CDR1 and CDR2 (germline): MDHEN, SYDVKM. Trimming removed 8 bases from V and 5 bases from J, with 10 bases in between. This CDR3 spans 12 amino acids.

The chain links TRBV6-5 to TRBJ2-2; TRBD2 agrees at 8 bases. The V segment lost 4 bases and the J segment 0 bases; nucleotides outside the gene matches: 1. This CDR3 spans 15 amino acids. CDR1 MNHEY and CDR2 SVGAGI come from the germline V gene. The CDR3 nucleotides are TGTGCCAGCAGTTGGGGACTAGCGAACACCGGGGAGCTGTTTTTT. Its translation: CASSWGLANTGELFF.

The V call is TRBV29-1, the J call TRBJ2-7, with TRBD1 identical over 7 bases. The junction had 12 bases not matched to a gene; V was cut back by 6 bases and J by 4 bases. The CDR3 has 14 amino acids. Germline loops: CDR1 SQVTM, CDR2 ANQGSEA. The CDR3 protein is CSVIQGMGQYEQYF. The CDR3 nucleotides are TGCAGCGTGATACAGGGGATGGGTCAGTACGAGCAGTACTTC.

This clone was seen just once. CDR3: CASSQDLGYEQYF. The CDR3 DNA is TGTGCCAGCAGCCAAGATTTAGGATACGAGCAGTACTTC. The genes are TRBV14 and TRBJ2-7; D gene unclear. Germline CDR1 reads SGHDN; CDR2 reads FVKESK. The CDR3 totals 13 residues. V lost 0 bases to trimming and J lost 4 bases, with 7 bases between them.

Comments on this clone: The sample has other DNA sequences that encode this CDR3 too. The rearrangement links TRBV28 to TRBJ1-2; TRBD1 agrees at 9 bases. Looked up from germline, CDR1 is MDHEN and CDR2 is SYDVKM. V trimming: 5 bases; J trimming: 4 bases; junction bases outside the gene matches: 8. The CDR3 covers 15 residues. The CDR3 is CASSPGTGYGYGYTF. The CDR3 DNA is TGTGCCAGCAGTCCCGGGACAGGGTATGGCTATGGCTACACCTTC.

The chain has TRBV29-1 and TRBJ2-3; unclear D gene. There are 13 residues in the CDR3. The germline V gene has CDR1 SQVTM and CDR2 ANQGSEA. Trimming took off 2 bases at V and 0 bases at J, with 6 bases between the two ends. The chain's CDR3 is CSVERTSTDTQYF. The CDR3 bases are TGCAGCGTTGAACGGACCAGCACAGATACGCAGTATTTT.

This chain uses TRBV27 with TRBJ2-4; D not resolved. The germline V gene has CDR1 MNHEY and CDR2 SMNVEV (reference sequence). This CDR3 has 13 residues. V dropped 2 bases and J dropped 0 bases, with 2 bases sitting between them. In nucleotides, the CDR3 is TGTGCCAGCAGTTTACCAGCCAAAAACATTCAGTACTTC. Its protein is CASSLPAKNIQYF.

This chain connects TRBV6-1 to TRBJ1-1, with D perhaps matching TRBD1 (6 bases). The CDR3 runs to 15 residues. Trimming stripped 6 bases from V and 10 bases from J, with 24 bases between. The germline V gene encodes CDR1 MNHNS and CDR2 SASEGT. The CDR3 coding sequence is TGTGCCAGCAGCGCGCCGGGACACTCCACCCAGGGAGCTTTCTTT. This codes for CASSAPGHSTQGAFF.

This clone came up a few times. This rearrangement joins TRBV7-6 to TRBJ2-5; maybe TRBD1 (5 bases). CDR1 and CDR2 (germline): SGHVS, FNYEAQ. The V gene lost 1 base and the J gene lost 5 bases, with 14 bases spanning the gap. The CDR3 sequence is 15 residues long. CDR3 region: CASSLGLGRGETQYF. The CDR3 DNA follows: TGTGCCAGCAGCTTAGGGTTGGGGCGTGGGGAGACCCAGTACTTC.

The sample holds a few counts of this clone. The rearrangement uses TRBV6-4 and TRBJ2-2; D is uncertain. The V gene's germline CDR1 is MRHNA and CDR2 SNTAGT. The CDR3 has 14 residues. V was trimmed by 4 bases and J by 4 bases, leaving 10 bases between them. CDR3 sequence reads: CASSVKWGTGELFF. The CDR3 DNA follows: TGTGCCAGCAGTGTGAAGTGGGGCACCGGGGAGCTGTTTTTT.

The chain links TRBV6-5 to TRBJ2-2, with D perhaps TRBD2 (6 bases). Germline CDR1 MNHEY, CDR2 SVGAGI. V lost 8 bases and J 6 bases, leaving 13 bases between the germline ends. CDR3 length equals 13 residues. CDR3: CASLARESGELFF. The CDR3 region has the DNA TGTGCCAGCCTAGCCCGGGAGTCCGGGGAGCTGTTTTTT.

This chain uses TRBV5-1 with TRBJ2-1; D may correspond to TRBD1 or TRBD2 (7 bases each). Germline V CDR1 and CDR2: SGHRS, YFSETQ. CDR3 length equals 18 residues. V gave up 0 bases and J gave up 7 bases, with 23 bases separating them. The CDR3 spells CASSLGQGFGGSLNEQFF. As DNA, the CDR3 is TGCGCCAGCAGCTTGGGACAGGGTTTTGGCGGGAGCCTGAATGAGCAGTTCTTC.

The genes are TRBV29-1 and TRBJ1-4; TRBD1 is a possible D gene (6 bases). The CDR3 sequence is 12 residues long. CDR1 and CDR2 (germline): SQVTM, ANQGSEA. V was pared by 7 bases and J by 4 bases, with 10 bases between. The chain's CDR3 is CSAGHGNEKLFF. CDR3 in DNA: TGCAGCGCGGGACACGGTAATGAAAAACTGTTTTTT.